A selection of T cell receptor beta chains follows, all from one sample in a study of T-cell reconstitution after alpha-beta-depleted transplantation in children. MiXCR, applied by TCRdb to the PCR reads, yields one record per CDR3 protein. Of around 800,000 distinct CDR3 sequences detected, 16% appear once; the ten largest clones hold approximately 4.5%. Sequencing used PBMCs, mostly from graft donor cells, obtained 360 days after TCRalphabeta/CD19-depleted stem cell transplant. All receptors come from a male patient between 10 and 17 years old who had a stem cell transplant for acute lymphoblastic leukemia, so the T cells may come from the graft donor. The CDR3 runs from the conserved cysteine through the conserved F or W. The order of the fields is V gene, clone size, J gene, D gene, CDR3 protein, CDR3 DNA. D genes are given only for firm matches. Clone size is not always given. Where it is, it says once, few, many or a class for expanded clones.

TRBV9	few	TRBJ2-1	.	CASSVEGGQYNEQFF	TGTGCCAGCAGCGTAGAAGGGGGTCAGTACAATGAGCAGTTCTTC
TRBV5-1	few	TRBJ2-2	TRBD2	CASSRPLAGGHLSGELFF	TGCGCCAGCAGCCGGCCATTAGCGGGAGGACATTTGTCCGGGGAGCTGTTTTTT
TRBV27	.	TRBJ1-5	.	CASSLGWGGRSNQPQHF	TGTGCCAGCAGTTTAGGCTGGGGCGGCCGAAGCAATCAGCCCCAGCATTTT
TRBV11-2	.	TRBJ1-1	.	CASSLLSTGTEAFF	TGTGCCAGCAGCTTACTGTCGACGGGCACTGAAGCTTTCTTT
TRBV21-1	.	TRBJ2-7	.	CASSKGPRYFEQYF	TGTGCCAGCAGCAAGGGGCCCAGGTATTTTGAGCAGTACTTC
TRBV5-1	many	TRBJ2-2	.	CASSPSDSRAGELFF	TGCGCCAGCAGCCCGTCGGACAGTCGTGCCGGGGAGCTGTTTTTT
TRBV7-9	few	TRBJ1-1	.	CASSVRGDTNEAFF	TGTGCCAGCAGCGTTCGAGGGGACACCAATGAAGCTTTCTTT
TRBV6-5	few	TRBJ1-1	.	CASSLTSNDSYLEAFF	TGTGCCAGCAGTTTGACCTCGAATGACAGCTATCTGGAAGCTTTCTTT
TRBV5-1	.	TRBJ2-1	.	CASSLDFWREQFF	TGCGCCAGCAGCTTGGATTTCTGGCGGGAGCAGTTCTTC
TRBV20-1	.	TRBJ2-1	TRBD2	CSARGQTSGTYNEQFF	TGCAGTGCTAGAGGGCAGACTAGCGGGACATACAATGAGCAGTTCTTC
TRBV12-3/TRBV12-4	.	TRBJ2-1	TRBD2	CASCFGTLAGGFYNEQFF	TGTGCCAGCTGTTTCGGGACACTAGCGGGAGGGTTCTACAATGAGCAGTTCTTC
TRBV10-1	.	TRBJ2-1	.	CASSHQKWGDEQFF	TGCGCCAGCAGCCACCAAAAGTGGGGCGATGAGCAGTTCTTC
TRBV4-1	few	TRBJ2-3	.	CASSPRRGRGTDTQYF	TGCGCCAGCAGCCCTAGGAGGGGGCGCGGCACAGATACGCAGTATTTT
TRBV18	.	TRBJ2-7	TRBD2	CASSRTSGGGEQYF	TGTGCCAGCTCACGAACTAGCGGTGGAGGGGAGCAGTACTTC
TRBV25-1	.	TRBJ1-2	TRBD1	CASSEWGDSYGYTF	TGTGCCAGCAGTGAATGGGGGGACAGCTATGGCTACACCTTC
TRBV29-1	many	TRBJ2-1	.	CSVEALEGISYRNEQFF	TGCAGCGTTGAAGCCCTAGAGGGGATCTCTTATCGTAATGAGCAGTTCTTC
TRBV5-6	.	TRBJ2-1	.	CASSLADYPGVHEQFF	TGTGCCAGCAGCTTGGCCGACTACCCGGGAGTCCATGAGCAGTTCTTC
TRBV27	.	TRBJ2-3	.	CASSFVRQGPYYTQYF	TGTGCCAGCAGTTTCGTTAGGCAGGGCCCATACTATACGCAGTATTTT
TRBV5-1	few	TRBJ2-7	.	CASGDLAYEQYF	TGCGCCAGCGGGGATTTGGCGTACGAGCAGTACTTC
TRBV20-1	.	TRBJ2-3	TRBD2	CSARAGGGTDTQYF	TGCAGTGCAAGAGCGGGAGGGGGCACAGATACGCAGTATTTT
TRBV20-1	.	TRBJ2-4	TRBD1	CSAKAAGTGDFNIQYF	TGCAGTGCTAAGGCTGCCGGGACAGGGGATTTTAACATTCAGTACTTC
TRBV3-1	few	TRBJ2-5	.	CASSPARRGQETQYF	TGTGCCAGCAGCCCAGCTCGGAGGGGGCAAGAGACCCAGTACTTC
TRBV27	many	TRBJ1-2	.	CASSFQGNYGYTF	TGTGCCAGCAGTTTTCAGGGTAATTATGGCTACACCTTC
TRBV7-7	.	TRBJ2-1	.	CASSLEAHTSNEQFF	TGTGCCAGCAGCTTAGAAGCGCACACCTCCAATGAGCAGTTCTTC
TRBV29-1	.	TRBJ2-3	.	CSADKTRTDTQYF	TGCAGCGCCGACAAGACGCGCACAGATACGCAGTATTTT
TRBV20-1	.	TRBJ2-7	.	CSARRAPVAPDEQYF	TGCAGTGCTAGACGCGCACCCGTCGCCCCAGACGAGCAGTACTTC
TRBV20-1	few	TRBJ2-1	.	CSARVSRARGDEQFF	TGCAGTGCTAGAGTTTCGAGGGCGCGAGGAGATGAGCAGTTCTTC
TRBV7-2	few	TRBJ1-5	.	CASSLDSLGYQPQHF	TGTGCCAGCAGCTTGGACTCCTTGGGGTATCAGCCCCAGCATTTT
TRBV29-1	many	TRBJ2-1	.	CSVGGGNMVRENEQFF	TGCAGCGTTGGAGGGGGTAACATGGTACGGGAGAATGAGCAGTTCTTC
TRBV5-1	few	TRBJ2-7	TRBD2	CASSLRLLAGVWEQYF	TGCGCCAGCAGCTTGAGGTTACTAGCGGGAGTTTGGGAGCAGTACTTC
TRBV5-4	few	TRBJ2-1	.	CASSSAIGIEQFF	TGTGCCAGCAGCTCCGCGATTGGGATTGAGCAGTTCTTC
TRBV12-3/TRBV12-4	many	TRBJ2-2	TRBD2	CASKAGSANTGELFF	TGTGCCAGCAAAGCGGGGAGCGCGAACACCGGGGAGCTGTTTTTT
TRBV27	many	TRBJ2-3	TRBD2	CASSLPSGIPYTQYF	TGTGCCAGCAGTTTACCTAGCGGGATCCCCTATACGCAGTATTTT
TRBV6-1	.	TRBJ2-1	TRBD1	CASSTGTGGHNEQFF	TGTGCCAGCAGTACCGGGACAGGGGGACACAATGAGCAGTTCTTC
TRBV4-2	few	TRBJ2-1	.	CASSHEGNYNEQFF	TGTGCCAGCAGCCACGAGGGGAACTACAATGAGCAGTTCTTC
TRBV20-1	.	TRBJ2-1	TRBD2	CSARVASGLSSYNEQFF	TGCAGTGCTAGAGTGGCTAGCGGGCTGAGCTCCTACAATGAGCAGTTCTTC
TRBV6-2/TRBV6-3	few	TRBJ2-1	.	CASSPALHSYNEQFF	TGTGCCAGCAGTCCCGCATTACACTCCTACAATGAGCAGTTCTTC
TRBV27	.	TRBJ1-6	.	CASSLYDRRYNSPLHF	TGTGCCAGCAGTTTATATGACAGGCGGTATAATTCACCCCTCCACTTT
TRBV28	few	TRBJ1-5	.	CASEGGAQPQHF	TGTGCCAGCGAGGGGGGGGCTCAGCCCCAGCATTTT